The sequence of this TCR beta chain was determined in a study of blood T cell repertoires in COVID-19. V lost 5 bases and J 2 bases, leaving 13 bases between the germline ends. This CDR3 region has 15 residues. Germline-derived CDR1 and CDR2 are MDHEN and SYDVKM. Authors' data handling: Reference gene primer amplification yielded estimated nucleated cell counts. Sequenced by immunoSEQ multiplex PCR; TCRdb stores in-frame clones only, minus some. D and trimming were read from the DNA, whereas the V and J calls and clone size are those reported in that table. The table has 100,000 to 150,000 clones, 60% to 85% seen once; the top ten hold under 1%.

Sequencing input: peripheral blood. This sequence was found in a human donor with acute or convalescent COVID-19. The donor label of this sample is uncertain. The gene calls are TRBV28 and TRBJ1-5; possibly TRBD1 for D (5 bases). CDR3 sequence: CASSKSSRGNQPQHF. The CDR3 bases are TGTGCCAGCAGTAAAAGTTCCAGGGGCAATCAGCCCCAGCATTTT.